The 7 T cell receptor beta chains presented below share a single source sample, sequenced in a study of tumor-infiltrating lymphocytes in primary liver carcinoma. It was from approximately 22-30 mg of unsorted bulk tissue that RNA and DNA were co-extracted. Making TCR beta cDNA involved 400 to 600 ng total RNA and a constant-region primer. Library construction for TCR beta comprised three nested multiplex PCR rounds performed with slightly modified ARM-PCR. Two initial PCR rounds of approximately 10 cycles each paired TRBV1-TRBV30 forward primers with a C-beta reverse primer. TCRdb recomputed calls from the multiplex PCR reads with MiXCR, one row per CDR3 protein. The table has about 35,000 distinct CDR3 sequences, roughly four fifths seen once. Sequencing input: liver tumor tissue from sampling region 4. Subset given: tumor region T4, right-lateral pole. These receptors all come from a man aged 40-55 years with primary liver carcinoma and hepatitis B virus infection.

In regard to this clonotype: At one boundary the junction diverges from the germline segment, which might be a read error. The CDR3 loop is CGSTPTSGGYEQYF. DNA for the CDR3: TGTGGCAGCACTCCGACTAGCGGAGGGTACGAGCAGTACTTC. The genes are TRBV6-2 or TRBV6-3 and TRBJ2-7; 9 nucleotides align to TRBD2. This CDR3 comprises 14 residues. Germline CDR1 MNHEY, CDR2 SVGEGT.

Turning to this clonotype: One junction end disagrees with the germline gene, perhaps due to a read error. The chain carries TRBV28 and TRBJ2-1; D may match TRBD1 or TRBD2 (5 bases each). Germline loops: CDR1 MDHEN, CDR2 SYDVKM. The CDR3 runs to 16 residues. The CDR3: CASSLGGPSPYNEQLF. For the CDR3, the DNA is TGTGCCAGCAGTTTAGGGGGTCCTAGCCCATACAATGAGCAGCTCTTC.

About this clonotype itself: This could be a read error, since a much larger clone is one nucleotide away. This chain uses TRBV20-1 with TRBJ2-1, with 10 bases matching TRBD1. CDR3 length equals 13 residues. J was trimmed by 8 bases and V by 7 bases; bases with no gene match: 8. Per germline, CDR1 DFQATT and CDR2 SNEGSKA (reference sequence). The CDR3 DNA sequence: TGCAGTGTCAGGGGGACAGGGGAGCATGAGCAGTTCTTC. It encodes CSVRGTGEHEQFF.

As for this clonotype: Germline and junction disagree at one end, which may indicate a read error. The chain employs TRBV6-5 and TRBJ2-6, with 10 bases fitting TRBD2. The CDR3 length is 19 residues. Looked up from germline, CDR1 is MNHEY and CDR2 is SVGAGI. CDR3 loop: CASSSSGTSVYSGANVLAF. In nucleotides, the CDR3 is TGTGCCAGCAGTTCGTCCGGGACTAGCGTGTATTCTGGGGCCAACGTCTTGGCTTTC.

As for this clonotype: At one of its ends the junction is not consistent with the germline gene, which may arise from a read error. The chain carries TRBV29-1 and TRBJ1-1; D might be TRBD1 (5 bases). The CDR3 totals 12 residues. In germline, CDR1 is SQVTM, CDR2 ANQGSEA. CDR3 sequence reads: CRIRWGATETFF. CDR3 in DNA: TGCAGAATTCGATGGGGCGCGACTGAAACTTTCTTT.

This clonotype came up many times. A much larger clone lies a single base off, so this may be a read error. This chain joins TRBV5-1 and TRBJ2-7, with D uncertain. The V gene's germline CDR1 is SGHRS and CDR2 YFSETQ. This CDR3 spans 15 amino acids. The CDR3 region is CASSRGQTSSYEQCF. For the CDR3, the DNA is TGCGCCAGCAGTCGAGGTCAAACGAGCTCCTACGAGCAGTGCTTC. The full variable domain, its missing parts supplied by reference TRBV5-1 and TRBJ2-7, is KAGVTQTPRYLIKTRGQQVTLSCSPISGHRSVSWYQQTPGQGLQFLFEYFSETQRNKGNFPGRFSGRQFSNSRSEMNVSTLELGDSALYLCASSRGQTSSYEQCFGPGTRLTVT.

This clonotype appeared many times. A much larger clone differs from this one at a single base, so this may be a read error. This sequence joins TRBV6-5 and TRBJ2-7; D gene uncertain. The CDR3 has 11 amino acids. Germline values: CDR1 MNHEY, CDR2 SVGAGI. The CDR3 region is CARSSGREQYF. The CDR3 coding sequence is TGTGCCCGCAGTTCGGGTCGCGAGCAGTACTTC.